The entry below describes one T cell receptor (beta chain). Its antigen is not known. An expansion of CD8+CD57+ cells by flow cytometry had been shown in patients chosen for sequencing. Acquired aplastic anemia of severe grade affected all patients. The record originates from a study of CD8+CD57+ T cells in acquired aplastic anemia. Whole-study context: DNA from sorted CD4+ and CD8+ cells averaged roughly 3.4 ug. Overall study results and limits: Patients and controls were not found to differ significantly in CD8+ Simpson's diversity.

Genomic DNA, serving as template, underwent TCR beta VDJ and CDR3 profiling. TCRdb re-called the reads through MiXCR, storing one row per CDR3 protein. The repertoire consists of about 120,000 distinct CDR3 sequences, with under 65% occurring once and the leading ten covering roughly 30%. The germline V and J ends were trimmed by 3 bases and 7 bases, with 19 bases remaining between them. Germline loops: CDR1 SNHLY, CDR2 FYNNEI. The CDR3 covers 16 residues. The chain couples TRBV2 to TRBJ1-5; possibly TRBD1 for D (6 bases). This clonotype was obtained from a human donor with aplastic anemia. The sequencing input was sorted CD4+, CD8+, or CD8+CD57+ T cells (not recorded which) from PBMCs. The CDR3 bases are TGTGCCAGCAGTGAGAGGGCGGGGGGCGTTCGGCAGCCCCAGCATTTT. Translating gives CASSERAGGVRQPQHF.